Listed here are 21 T cell receptor beta chains from one sample, sequenced in a study of T cell responses to AZD1222 COVID-19 vaccine. Sequencing was performed with immunoSEQ multiplex PCR; in TCRdb, only in-frame clones are kept and a portion is missing. The table lists 150,000 or so clones, 70% to 90% of them singletons. Sequencing was performed on peripheral blood, taken 28 days after the second dose of the MenACWY control vaccine. The receptors were gathered from an adult who received the MenACWY meningococcal vaccine as a control.

Here the CDR3 reads CAWSSNPVPSYEQYF. Written as DNA, the CDR3 is TGTGCCTGGAGCTCAAACCCGGTCCCCTCCTACGAGCAGTACTTC. This chain connects TRBV30 to TRBJ2-7; D is unclear. CDR3 size: 15 residues. Germline V CDR1 and CDR2: GTSNPN, SVGIG (reference sequence). Deletions cut 3 bases from V and 0 bases from J, with 15 bases between.

This clone was detected only once. The sample has other DNA sequences that encode this CDR3 too. This CDR3 is CASSLRGYGYTF. CDR3 in DNA: TGTGCCAGCAGCCTGAGGGGCTATGGCTACACCTTC. J is TRBJ1-2 and V is TRBV28, with a weak D call TRBD1 (5 bases). Between the trimmed V and J ends, which lost 6 bases and 4 bases, there was a span of 9 bases. The CDR3 loop spans 12 amino acids. Germline V gives CDR1 MDHEN, CDR2 SYDVKM.

The J gene is TRBJ1-1, the V gene TRBV24-1, with D maybe TRBD1 (6 bases). The CDR3 contains 13 residues. Germline CDR1 and CDR2: KGHDR and SFDVKD. Trimming cost V 4 bases and J 4 bases, with 9 bases left between them. In DNA form, the CDR3 reads TGTGCCACCAGTGACACAGGGCTCACTGAAGCTTTCTTT. Translating gives CATSDTGLTEAFF.

This chain joins TRBV30 and TRBJ1-1; possible D gene TRBD1, 5 bases. The CDR3 is 14 residues long. Germline CDR1 and CDR2: GTSNPN and SVGIG (reference sequence). V lost 1 base to trimming and J lost 0 bases, with 9 bases between them. CDR3 loop: CAWSAGTMNTEAFF. The CDR3 DNA follows: TGTGCCTGGAGTGCCGGGACCATGAACACTGAAGCTTTCTTT. Full variable domain (outside the CDR3, taken from reference TRBV30 and TRBJ1-1): SQTIHQWPATLVQPVGSPLSLECTVEGTSNPNLYWYRQAAGRGLQLLFYSVGIGQISSEVPQNLSASRPQDRQFILSSKKLLLSDSGFYLCAWSAGTMNTEAFFGQGTRLTVV.

The chain couples TRBV30 to TRBJ2-3, with D possibly TRBD1 on 5 matching bases. CDR1 is GTSNPN and CDR2 is SVGIG in the germline V gene (reference sequence). Trimming shortened V by 0 bases and J by 10 bases, and 8 bases separated the two germline ends. The CDR3 runs 11 residues. The CDR3 coding sequence is TGTGCCTGGAGTGTGGGGCCATCGCAGTATTTT. Its translation: CAWSVGPSQYF.

The chain recombines TRBV27 with TRBJ1-1; 7 bases line up with TRBD1. The trim removed 2 bases at V and 2 bases at J, leaving 2 bases unmatched. The CDR3 sequence is 14 residues long. Germline assignment: CDR1 MNHEY and CDR2 SMNVEV (reference sequence). CDR3 region: CASSLDRANTEAFF. DNA of the CDR3: TGTGCCAGCAGTTTAGACAGGGCCAACACTGAAGCTTTCTTT.

The chain couples TRBV5-4 to TRBJ2-5; D may match TRBD1 or TRBD2 (5 bases each). The V and J ends lost 0 bases and 5 bases respectively, with 17 bases between them. CDR1 is SGHNT, CDR2 YYREEE, per germline (reference sequence). The CDR3 has 16 amino acids. The CDR3: CASSLARGATTETQYF. CDR3 DNA sequence: TGTGCCAGCAGCTTGGCGAGAGGGGCCACGACGGAGACCCAGTACTTC.

The CDR3 DNA reads as TGCGCCAGCAGCCAAGGAAGGGACAGGGAAGCTTTCTTT. Translated: CASSQGRDREAFF. This sequence joins TRBV4-1 and TRBJ1-1, with 8 nucleotides matching TRBD1. CDR1 and CDR2 from the germline V gene are MGHRA and YSYEKL. The V segment lost 1 base and the J segment 8 bases; nucleotides outside the gene matches: 3. The CDR3 totals 13 residues.

The chain combines TRBV19 with TRBJ2-3; TRBD1 or TRBD2 may be the D gene (5 bases each). V shed 5 bases and J shed 6 bases, with 12 bases lying between them. The CDR3 length is 13 residues. The germline gives CDR1 LNHDA, CDR2 SQIVND (reference sequence). DNA of the CDR3: TGTGCCAGTAGTTTTTGGGGGAGCGATACGCAGTATTTT. This gives the protein CASSFWGSDTQYF.

The V gene is TRBV5-4, the J gene TRBJ2-7; 9 positions match TRBD2. From germline, CDR1 is SGHNT and CDR2 YYREEE (reference sequence). The CDR3 totals 16 residues. V lost 1 base and J lost 3; bases outside the gene matches: 8. The CDR3 DNA reads as TGTGCCAGCAGCTTGTCCGGCGGGAGGGCCGTCTACGAGCAGTACTTC. It specifies CASSLSGGRAVYEQYF.

The rearrangement joins TRBV3-1 (or the pseudogene TRBV3-2) to TRBJ2-7; perhaps TRBD2 as D (5 bases). The CDR3 covers 12 residues. Germline V gene lookup returns CDR1 LGHDT and CDR2 YNNKEL (reference sequence). The germline V and J ends were trimmed by 4 bases and 8 bases, with 12 bases remaining between them. The CDR3 nucleotides read TGTGCCAGCAGCCCGTTGGGCGGGCAGCAGTACTTC. This translates into CASSPLGGQQYF.

V gene TRBV7-9 combines with J gene TRBJ2-7; D is possibly TRBD1 or TRBD2 (5 bases each). The CDR3 consists of 14 residues. Germline assignment: CDR1 SEHNR and CDR2 FQNEAQ (reference sequence). Trimming removed 5 bases from V and 2 bases from J, with 13 bases in between. CDR3 bases: TGTGCCAGCAGCCCAGGGCGAGGGACCTACGAGCAGTACTTC. The encoded protein is CASSPGRGTYEQYF.

V usage is TRBV7-2 and J usage is TRBJ1-1; a weak D match, TRBD1 (6 bases). V gave up 1 base and J gave up 5 bases, with 17 bases separating them. The V gene's germline CDR1 is SGHTA and CDR2 FQGNSA. The CDR3 is 16 amino acids. CDR3 region: CASSLEGGQASTEAFF. The CDR3 DNA is TGTGCCAGCAGCTTAGAGGGGGGTCAGGCGAGTACTGAAGCTTTCTTT.

This chain uses TRBV30 with TRBJ1-4, with a weak D call TRBD1 (5 bases). Germline CDR1 reads GTSNPN; CDR2 reads SVGIG (reference sequence). The CDR3 has 15 amino acids. Between the trimmed V and J ends, which lost 3 bases and 1 base, there was a span of 12 bases. In nucleotides, the CDR3 is TGTGCCTGGAGCCTACTAGGGGTAACTAATGAAAAACTGTTTTTT. Protein product: CAWSLLGVTNEKLFF.

The V and J genes are TRBV28 and TRBJ2-7; 8 nucleotides line up with TRBD2. J was trimmed by 0 bases and V by 6 bases; bases with no gene match: 10. CDR3 length equals 16 residues. From germline, CDR1 is MDHEN and CDR2 SYDVKM. The CDR3 DNA sequence: TGTGCCAGCAGGGGGAGCGGGAGCGGATTCTCCTACGAGCAGTACTTC. It yields the protein CASRGSGSGFSYEQYF.

The rearrangement links TRBV10-3 to TRBJ2-7; no firm D call. The CDR3 spans 14 residues. Deletions cut 3 bases from V and 6 bases from J, with 15 bases between. Per the germline V gene, CDR1 is ENHRY and CDR2 is SYGVKD. The chain's CDR3 is CAISDLPTHSEQYF. Here the CDR3 DNA reads TGTGCCATCAGTGACCTACCCACTCATAGCGAGCAGTACTTC.

This clone appeared a single time. This chain connects TRBV10-3 to TRBJ2-3; 14 nucleotides align to TRBD2. This CDR3 region has 17 residues. Looked up from germline, CDR1 is ENHRY and CDR2 is SYGVKD. V dropped 4 bases and J dropped 3; count of bases not matched to a gene: 6. The CDR3 nucleotides read TGTGCCATCAGTGCCGGGACTAGCGGGAGTAGGACAGATACGCAGTATTTT. Protein sequence: CAISAGTSGSRTDTQYF.

This rearrangement joins TRBV30 to TRBJ1-3; TRBD1 is a possible D gene (5 bases). In germline, CDR1 is GTSNPN, CDR2 SVGIG (reference sequence). V gave up 1 base and J gave up 0 bases, with 10 bases separating them. CDR3 length equals 15 residues. For the CDR3, the DNA is TGTGCCTGGAGTGCCCGGGGACCCTCTGGAAACACCATATATTTT. Its protein product is CAWSARGPSGNTIYF. Combining the CDR3 with reference TRBV30 and TRBJ1-3 gives the whole variable domain SQTIHQWPATLVQPVGSPLSLECTVEGTSNPNLYWYRQAAGRGLQLLFYSVGIGQISSEVPQNLSASRPQDRQFILSSKKLLLSDSGFYLCAWSARGPSGNTIYFGEGSWLTVV.

This sequence joins TRBV5-4 and TRBJ2-7, with 8 bases aligning to TRBD2. CDR3 size: 16 residues. The V and J ends lost 4 bases and 6 bases, in that order; junction bases with no gene match: 15. Germline CDR1 SGHNT, CDR2 YYREEE (reference sequence). CDR3 in DNA: TGTGCCAGCAGCCGCGGGACTAGTTCCTTATCGCGCGAGCAGTACTTC. It specifies CASSRGTSSLSREQYF.

A single count supports this clone. The chain uses TRBV5-1 and TRBJ2-5; no definite D call. The V and J ends lost 0 bases and 0 bases respectively, with 6 bases between them. The CDR3 is 14 residues long. Looked up from germline, CDR1 is SGHRS and CDR2 is YFSETQ. Here the CDR3 reads CASSLAGYQETQYF. Written as DNA, the CDR3 is TGCGCCAGCAGCTTGGCTGGCTACCAAGAGACCCAGTACTTC.

V is TRBV19 and J is TRBJ2-7; TRBD1 aligns across 10 bases. Germline assignment: CDR1 LNHDA and CDR2 SQIVND (reference sequence). Trimming at V came to 4 bases and at J to 3 bases, leaving 12 bases not matched to a gene. The CDR3 consists of 17 residues. The CDR3 spells CASSRIRGQGTNYEQYF. CDR3 bases: TGTGCCAGTAGTAGAATACGGGGACAGGGGACGAACTACGAGCAGTACTTC. The full variable domain, its missing parts supplied by reference TRBV19 and TRBJ2-7, is DGGITQSPKYLFRKEGQNVTLSCEQNLNHDAMYWYRQDPGQGLRLIYYSQIVNDFQKGDIAEGYSVSREKKESFPLTVTSAQKNPTAFYLCASSRIRGQGTNYEQYFGPGTRLTVT.